This is a list of T cell receptor beta chains from one sample in a study of untreated major depressive disorder. The method was immunoSEQ multiplex PCR; TCRdb's version includes in-frame clones alone and lacks a portion of them. The sample consists of tens of thousands of clones, about 93% of them appearing once. Sequencing was carried out using CD4+ T cells from PBMCs. The receptors shown here come from a man younger than 45 in good health. Each CDR3 is given with its conserved first and last residue. A D gene is named only where the DNA matches it firmly. Size is stated for part of the rows, as once, few or many counts, or as a class when the clone is expanded.

d_gene,v_gene,len,abundance,j_gene,CDR3aa,CDR3nt
NA,TRBV27,16,NA,TRBJ2-5,CASSPLGWATQETQYF,TGTGCCAGCAGTCCCCTGGGTTGGGCGACCCAAGAGACCCAGTACTTC
NA,TRBV4-2,12,few,TRBJ2-7,CASSQDMDEQYF,TGTGCCAGCAGCCAAGATATGGACGAGCAGTACTTC
NA,TRBV7-2,15,NA,TRBJ2-1,CASSYAIQTYNEQFF,TGTGCCAGCAGCTATGCCATACAAACCTACAATGAGCAGTTCTTC
NA,TRBV7-6,16,NA,TRBJ2-7,CASSLEGAGGGYEQYF,TGTGCCAGCAGCTTAGAGGGCGCTGGCGGAGGCTACGAGCAGTACTTC
NA,TRBV6-4,14,once,TRBJ1-1,CASSLTGRDTEAFF,TGTGCCAGCAGTTTAACAGGGAGGGACACTGAAGCTTTCTTT
NA,TRBV6-5,13,once,TRBJ1-2,CASTRDGNYGYTF,TGTGCCAGCACCCGGGACGGAAACTATGGCTACACCTTC
NA,TRBV7-2,15,once,TRBJ2-7,CASSLEGLTTREQYF,TGTGCCAGCAGCTTAGAGGGGCTAACGACCCGGGAGCAGTACTTC
NA,TRBV2,12,NA,TRBJ1-1,CASSFVNTEAFF,TGTGCCAGCAGTTTTGTGAACACTGAAGCTTTCTTT
NA,TRBV7-2,13,NA,TRBJ2-1,CASSLVYTSEQFF,TGTGCCAGCAGCTTAGTATACACTAGCGAGCAGTTCTTC
NA,TRBV5-8,17,NA,TRBJ2-6,CASRADHPQSRANVLTF,TGTGCCAGCCGAGCCGATCATCCACAAAGTCGGGCCAACGTCCTGACTTTC
NA,TRBV7-2,14,NA,TRBJ1-1,CASSRIETGTEAFF,TGTGCCAGCAGCCGGATAGAGACGGGTACTGAAGCTTTCTTT
TRBD1,TRBV30,12,NA,TRBJ1-1,CAWTRQGAKAFF,TGTGCCTGGACCCGACAGGGGGCGAAAGCTTTCTTT
TRBD2,TRBV5-4,17,NA,TRBJ2-7,CASSSPQAGAHLGEQYF,TGTGCCAGCAGCTCACCCCAAGCGGGGGCTCATCTGGGAGAGCAGTACTTC
NA,TRBV29-1,15,NA,TRBJ1-2,CSVEDRQTRDYGYTF,TGCAGCGTTGAAGATCGCCAGACGAGGGACTATGGCTACACCTTC
TRBD2,TRBV10-3,17,NA,TRBJ2-2,CATLRDSSGRRTGELFF,TGTGCCACTCTACGGGACAGCAGCGGGAGGAGGACCGGGGAGCTGTTTTTT
NA,TRBV18,15,NA,TRBJ1-4,CASSPRGTGREKLFF,TGTGCCAGCTCACCACGGGGAACAGGGAGGGAAAAACTGTTTTTT
NA,TRBV18,14,NA,TRBJ2-5,CASSPPRFRETQYF,TGTGCCAGCTCACCACCACGGTTTCGAGAGACCCAGTACTTC
NA,TRBV7-3,18,NA,TRBJ2-6,CASSPRQWASSGANVLTF,TGTGCCAGCAGCCCTCGACAATGGGCCTCCTCTGGGGCCAACGTCCTGACTTTC
TRBD2,TRBV4-2,17,NA,TRBJ2-5,CASSRLTSGQVEETQYF,TGTGCCAGCAGCCGCCTCACTAGCGGTCAGGTCGAAGAGACCCAGTACTTC
TRBD2,TRBV5-1,14,NA,TRBJ2-1,CASSLRLAYNEQFF,TGCGCCAGCAGCTTGCGACTAGCTTACAATGAGCAGTTCTTC
NA,TRBV7-9,14,once,TRBJ1-1,CASSFPQGNTEAFF,TGTGCCAGCAGTTTTCCACAGGGGAACACTGAAGCTTTCTTT
NA,TRBV6-5,15,NA,TRBJ1-1,CASSYSRGAGTEAFF,TGTGCCAGCAGTTACTCCCGGGGTGCGGGCACTGAAGCTTTCTTT
TRBD2,TRBV25-1,16,NA,TRBJ2-7,CASSDPLSGSSYEQYF,TGTGCCAGCAGTGATCCCCTGAGCGGGAGCTCCTACGAGCAGTACTTC
NA,TRBV6-5,15,once,TRBJ1-2,CASSYSPGTPFSYTF,TGTGCCAGCAGTTACTCCCCGGGGACTCCTTTTAGCTACACCTTC
NA,TRBV7-3,12,NA,TRBJ2-3,CASSLLTDTQYF,TGTGCCAGCAGCTTACTAACAGATACGCAGTATTTT
TRBD2,TRBV27,14,NA,TRBJ2-7,CASSWREGPFEQYF,TGTGCCAGCAGTTGGCGGGAGGGCCCGTTCGAGCAGTACTTC
NA,TRBV11-2,17,NA,TRBJ1-1,CASSKRPGQSVNTEAFF,TGTGCCAGCAGCAAAAGACCCGGACAGTCAGTGAACACTGAAGCTTTCTTT
TRBD2,TRBV6-5,16,NA,TRBJ2-3,CASSFLAGGGTDTQYF,TGTGCCAGCAGTTTCCTAGCGGGAGGCGGCACAGATACGCAGTATTTT
NA,TRBV27,13,NA,TRBJ1-2,CASSITGSDGYTF,TGTGCCAGCAGTATCACGGGGTCCGATGGCTACACCTTC
TRBD1,TRBV10-3,13,NA,TRBJ2-5,CATRTGTEETQYF,TGTGCCACGCGGACAGGGACCGAAGAGACCCAGTACTTC
TRBD1,TRBV6-6,15,once,TRBJ1-4,CASRPSTGGNEKLFF,TGTGCCAGCAGGCCATCGACAGGGGGCAATGAAAAACTGTTTTTT
TRBD1,TRBV20-1,11,NA,TRBJ1-2,CSAWTGRGYTF,TGCAGTGCTTGGACAGGGCGCGGCTACACCTTC